This paragraph reports one T cell receptor beta chain. Its antigen target is currently unknown. Base qualities are missing; no much larger clone stands one base away. Library creation used the immunoSEQ multiplex PCR assay. TCRdb obtained this table from immuneACCESS and retained in-frame rearrangements with V and J assigned. These tables miss some clones; where compared with another copy, unresolved V genes account for less than half of the shortfall, and the remainder is unexplained. The sample contains about 140,000 clones, 89% of them found a single time. The ten most abundant clones make up less than 5% of the sample. This record belongs to a study of control samples from healthy donors and cancer patients (dated by TCRdb to 2018 to 2020). The CDR3 runs 15 amino acids, cysteine and phenylalanine included. Left in the record is the CDR3 DNA by itself, 45 bases read in frame from the first base. The CDR1 and CDR2 encoded by the germline V gene are SGHTA and FQGTGA. At the junction V is shortened by 2 bases and J by 5 bases; bases outside the gene matches: 8.

Sequenced input: blood. The V gene is TRBV7-3 and the J gene is TRBJ2-7; 8 bases in the middle match TRBD1. This TCR was sampled from a man younger than 45 in good health. At the DNA level, the sequence is TGTGCCAGCAGCTTATCCTCAGGGGGCTATCACGAGCAGTACTTC. The encoded protein is CASSLSSGGYHEQYF.